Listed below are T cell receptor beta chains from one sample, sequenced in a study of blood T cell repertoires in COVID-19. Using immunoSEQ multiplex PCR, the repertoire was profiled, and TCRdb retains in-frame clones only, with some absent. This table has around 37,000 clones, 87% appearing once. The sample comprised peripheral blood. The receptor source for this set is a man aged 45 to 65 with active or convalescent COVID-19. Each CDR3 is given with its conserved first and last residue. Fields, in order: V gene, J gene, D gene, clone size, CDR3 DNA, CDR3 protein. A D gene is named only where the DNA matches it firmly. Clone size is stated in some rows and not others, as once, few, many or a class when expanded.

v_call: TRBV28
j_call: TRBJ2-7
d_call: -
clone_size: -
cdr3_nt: TGTGCCAGCAGTTTCGACAGGACCTTACACTCCTACGAGCAGTACTTC
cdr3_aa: CASSFDRTLHSYEQYF

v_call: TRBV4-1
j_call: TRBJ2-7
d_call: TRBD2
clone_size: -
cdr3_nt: TGCGCCAGCAGCCAAGGGTACTACAGCGGGAGGGCCCCCAGCAACGAGCAGTACTTC
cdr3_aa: CASSQGYYSGRAPSNEQYF

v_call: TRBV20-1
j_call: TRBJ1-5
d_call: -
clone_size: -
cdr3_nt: TGCAGTGCTAGTAGAGCGGGGGGCCTCAGCAATCAGCCCCAGCATTTT
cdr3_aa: CSASRAGGLSNQPQHF

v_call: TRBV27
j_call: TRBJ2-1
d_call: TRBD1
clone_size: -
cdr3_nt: TGTGCCAGCAGTCCCCGACAGGGAACGGCCAATGAGCAGTTCTTC
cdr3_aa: CASSPRQGTANEQFF

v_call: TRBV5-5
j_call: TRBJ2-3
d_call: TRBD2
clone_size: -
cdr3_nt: TGTGCCAGCACCCTGATCGGTGCGGGGGGGGGAGATACGCAGTATTTT
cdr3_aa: CASTLIGAGGGDTQYF

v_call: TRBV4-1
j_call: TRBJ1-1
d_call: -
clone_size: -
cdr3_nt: TGCGCCAGCAGCCAAAACTTGCAGGGAAACATGAACACTGAAGCTTTCTTT
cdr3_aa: CASSQNLQGNMNTEAFF

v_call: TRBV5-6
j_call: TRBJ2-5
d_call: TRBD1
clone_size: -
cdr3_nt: TGTGCCAGCAGCTACGACAGGGGGGAGACCCAGTACTTC
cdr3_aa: CASSYDRGETQYF

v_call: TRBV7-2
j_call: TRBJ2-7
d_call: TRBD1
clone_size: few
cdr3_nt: TGTGCCAGCAGGGTAGAGGGACAGTTACCCTACGAGCAGTACTTC
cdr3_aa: CASRVEGQLPYEQYF

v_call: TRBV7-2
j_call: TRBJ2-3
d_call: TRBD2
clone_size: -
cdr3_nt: TGTGCCAGCAGCGCCAGGACTAGCAGGGATACGCAGTATTTT
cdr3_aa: CASSARTSRDTQYF

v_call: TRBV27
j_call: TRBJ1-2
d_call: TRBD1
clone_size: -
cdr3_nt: TGTGCCAGCAGTTTCCGGGACAGGGTTGGCTACACCTTC
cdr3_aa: CASSFRDRVGYTF

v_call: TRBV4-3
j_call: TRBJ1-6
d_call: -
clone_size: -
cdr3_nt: TGCGCCAGCAGCCAAGATCTAACAGGGAGGGGATCACCCCTCCACTTT
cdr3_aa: CASSQDLTGRGSPLHF

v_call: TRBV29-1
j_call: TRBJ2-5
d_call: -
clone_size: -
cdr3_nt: TGCAGCGTTGTTTCAGGGGAAGAGACCCAGTACTTC
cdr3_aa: CSVVSGEETQYF

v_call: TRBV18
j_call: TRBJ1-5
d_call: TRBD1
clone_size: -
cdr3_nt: TGTGCCAGCTCAGGGGGACAGGCCGGCAATCAGCCCCAGCATTTT
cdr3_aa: CASSGGQAGNQPQHF

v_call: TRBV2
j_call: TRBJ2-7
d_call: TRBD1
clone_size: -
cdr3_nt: TGTGCCAGCAGTGAATGGGGGGACAGGGGTTACGAGCAGTACTTC
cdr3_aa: CASSEWGDRGYEQYF

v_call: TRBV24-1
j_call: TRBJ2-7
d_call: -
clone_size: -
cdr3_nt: TGTGCCACCAGTAACGGTCCCACCCAGTACTTC
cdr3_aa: CATSNGPTQYF

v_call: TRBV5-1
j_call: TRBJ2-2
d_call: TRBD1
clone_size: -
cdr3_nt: TGCGCCAGCAGCTTGGGACAGGGCGGCGGGGAGCTGTTTTTT
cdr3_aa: CASSLGQGGGELFF

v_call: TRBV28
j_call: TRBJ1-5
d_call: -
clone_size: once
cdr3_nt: TGTGCCAGCAGAAGGGGGGGTGGTCAGCCCCAGCATTTT
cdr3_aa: CASRRGGGQPQHF

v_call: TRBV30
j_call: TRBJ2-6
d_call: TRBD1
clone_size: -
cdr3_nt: TGTGCCATCCGACAGGGGTCTACTGGGGCCAACGTCCTGACTTTC
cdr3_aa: CAIRQGSTGANVLTF

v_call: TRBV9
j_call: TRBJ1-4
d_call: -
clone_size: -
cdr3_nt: TGTGCCAGCAGCGTAGGAGGGGAGGGGAGTGAAAAACTGTTTTTT
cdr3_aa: CASSVGGEGSEKLFF

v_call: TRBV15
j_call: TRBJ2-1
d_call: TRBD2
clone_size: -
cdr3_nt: TGTGCCACCAGCAGAGGGGAAGCGGGGGGAGTTGCGTACAATGAGCAGTTCTTC
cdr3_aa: CATSRGEAGGVAYNEQFF

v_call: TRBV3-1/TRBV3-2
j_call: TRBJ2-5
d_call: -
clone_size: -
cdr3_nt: TGTGCCAGCAGCCAGGGGGGGACCCAGTACTTC
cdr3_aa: CASSQGGTQYF

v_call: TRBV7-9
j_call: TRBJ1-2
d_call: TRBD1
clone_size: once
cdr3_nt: TGTGCCAGCAGCTTATCCTACTGGGACAGGGGATTTCGAGGCTACACCTTC
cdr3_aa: CASSLSYWDRGFRGYTF

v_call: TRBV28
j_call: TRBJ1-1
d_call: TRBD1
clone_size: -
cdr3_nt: TGTGCCAGCGGACAGGGGGCCACTGAAGCTTTCTTT
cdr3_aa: CASGQGATEAFF

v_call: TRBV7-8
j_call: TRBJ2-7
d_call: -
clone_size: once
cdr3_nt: TGTGCCAGCAGCTTACTTGGCAGTTCCTACGAGCAGTACTTC
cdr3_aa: CASSLLGSSYEQYF

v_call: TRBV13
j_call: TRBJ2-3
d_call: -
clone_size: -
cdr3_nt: TGTGCCAGCAGCAGCCGGGAAGGCACCACAGATACGCAGTATTTT
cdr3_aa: CASSSREGTTDTQYF

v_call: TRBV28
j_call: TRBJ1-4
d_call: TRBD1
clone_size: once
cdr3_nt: TGTGCCAGCAGTTGGGCTCCGGGACAGGAAAATGAAAAACTGTTTTTT
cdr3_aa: CASSWAPGQENEKLFF

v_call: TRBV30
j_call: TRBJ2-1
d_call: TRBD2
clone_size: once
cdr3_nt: TGTGCCTGGAGTGTCGGACTAGCGGGTCTCAATGAGCAGTTCTTC
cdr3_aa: CAWSVGLAGLNEQFF

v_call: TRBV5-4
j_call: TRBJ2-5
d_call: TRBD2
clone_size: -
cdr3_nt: TGTGCCAGCAGTCGGACTAGCGGGAGCTGGGAGACCCAGTACTTC
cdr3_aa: CASSRTSGSWETQYF

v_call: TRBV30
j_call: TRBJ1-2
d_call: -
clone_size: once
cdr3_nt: TGTGCCTGGGAAGGGGTCCGGTATGGCTACACCTTC
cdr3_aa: CAWEGVRYGYTF

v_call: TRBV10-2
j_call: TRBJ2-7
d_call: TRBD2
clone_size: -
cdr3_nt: TGCGCCAGCAGGGGGACTAGCGGAACCTACGAGCAGTACTTC
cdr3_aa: CASRGTSGTYEQYF

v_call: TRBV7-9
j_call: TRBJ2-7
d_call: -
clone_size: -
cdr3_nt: TGTGCCAGCAGCTTAGGGAAAGGGCCAACTAGTTTCTACGAGCAGTACTTC
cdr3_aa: CASSLGKGPTSFYEQYF

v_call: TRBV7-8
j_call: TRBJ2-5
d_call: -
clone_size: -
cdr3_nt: TGTGCCAGCAGCTTAGTTAGCCCAGAGACCCAGTACTTC
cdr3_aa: CASSLVSPETQYF

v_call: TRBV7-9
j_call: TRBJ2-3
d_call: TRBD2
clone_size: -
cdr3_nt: TGTGCCAGCAGCTCTAGCGGGGGTAGCACAGATACGCAGTATTTT
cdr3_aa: CASSSSGGSTDTQYF

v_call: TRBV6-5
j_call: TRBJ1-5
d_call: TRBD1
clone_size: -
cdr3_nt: TGTGCCAGCAGTCCGACAGGGCGTCAGCCCCAGCATTTT
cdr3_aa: CASSPTGRQPQHF

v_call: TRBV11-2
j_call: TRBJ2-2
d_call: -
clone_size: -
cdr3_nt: TGTGCCAGCAGCTTTGGCAGGGCAGCCACCGGGGAGCTGTTTTTT
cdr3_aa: CASSFGRAATGELFF

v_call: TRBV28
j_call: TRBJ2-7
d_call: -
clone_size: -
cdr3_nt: TGTGCCAGCAGTTTATTAGGACAGACCTACGAGCAGTACTTC
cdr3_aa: CASSLLGQTYEQYF

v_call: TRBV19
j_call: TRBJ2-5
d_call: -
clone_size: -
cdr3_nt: TGTGCCAGTGCCTCAGGAGAGACCCAGTACTTC
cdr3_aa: CASASGETQYF

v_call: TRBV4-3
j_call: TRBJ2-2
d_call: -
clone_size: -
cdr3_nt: TGCGCCAGCAGCCAAGTATTCAGGGGCACCGGGGAGCTGTTTTTT
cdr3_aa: CASSQVFRGTGELFF

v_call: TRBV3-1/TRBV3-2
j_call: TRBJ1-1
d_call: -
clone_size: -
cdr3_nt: TGTGCCAGCAGCCAACTAGGGAACACTGAAGCTTTCTTT
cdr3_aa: CASSQLGNTEAFF

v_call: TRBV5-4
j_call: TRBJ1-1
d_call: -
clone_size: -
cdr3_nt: TGTGCCAGCAGCAAGGACAGTGTGGGTCTTACTGAAGCTTTCTTT
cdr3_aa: CASSKDSVGLTEAFF

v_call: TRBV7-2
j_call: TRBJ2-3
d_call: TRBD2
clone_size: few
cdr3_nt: TGTGCCAGCAGCTTAACCCGAATAGCGGGAGGGGGCCGGACAGATACGCAGTATTTT
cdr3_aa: CASSLTRIAGGGRTDTQYF

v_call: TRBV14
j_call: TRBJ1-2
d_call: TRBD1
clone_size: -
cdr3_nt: TGTGCCAGCAGCTCCCGGGACAGTACCTACTATGGCTACACCTTC
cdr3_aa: CASSSRDSTYYGYTF

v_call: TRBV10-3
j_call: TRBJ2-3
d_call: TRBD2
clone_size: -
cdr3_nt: TGTGCCATCAGGAGAAGCGGGATCACCGATACGCAGTATTTT
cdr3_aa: CAIRRSGITDTQYF

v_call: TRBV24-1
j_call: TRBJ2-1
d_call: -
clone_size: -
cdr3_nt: TGTGCCACCAGCCCCTCTAGCTGGGGGGCCTACAATGAGCAGTTCTTC
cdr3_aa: CATSPSSWGAYNEQFF

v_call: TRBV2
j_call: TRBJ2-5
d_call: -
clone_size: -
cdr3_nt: TGTGCCAGCAGCTTCCGGACAGTCCAAGAGACCCAGTACTTC
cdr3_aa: CASSFRTVQETQYF

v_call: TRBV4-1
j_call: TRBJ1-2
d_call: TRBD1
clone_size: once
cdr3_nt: TGCGCCAGCAGCCAAGATGACCAGGGGGCGCGCGGCTACACCTTC
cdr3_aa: CASSQDDQGARGYTF

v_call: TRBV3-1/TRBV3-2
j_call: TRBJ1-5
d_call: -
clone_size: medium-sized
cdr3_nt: TGTGCCAGCAGCCAGGGATTCATGAGAGGGAGCAATCAGCCCCAGCATTTT
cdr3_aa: CASSQGFMRGSNQPQHF

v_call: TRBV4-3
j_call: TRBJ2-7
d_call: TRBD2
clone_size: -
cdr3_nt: TGCGCCAGCAGCCAGCTCGGGGGGGGAGTCTACGAGCAGTACTTC
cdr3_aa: CASSQLGGGVYEQYF

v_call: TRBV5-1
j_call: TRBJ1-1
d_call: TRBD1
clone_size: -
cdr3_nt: TGCGCCAGCAGCAGGGACAGGGGGGTTACTGAAGCTTTCTTT
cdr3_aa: CASSRDRGVTEAFF

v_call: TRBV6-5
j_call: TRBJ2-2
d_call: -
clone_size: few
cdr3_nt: TGTGCCAGCGGTAGCGGCAACACCGGGGAGCTGTTTTTT
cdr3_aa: CASGSGNTGELFF

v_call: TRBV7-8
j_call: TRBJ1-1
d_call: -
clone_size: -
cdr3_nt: TGTGCCAGCAGCCCGAAACAGGGCATGAACACTGAAGCTTTCTTT
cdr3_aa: CASSPKQGMNTEAFF

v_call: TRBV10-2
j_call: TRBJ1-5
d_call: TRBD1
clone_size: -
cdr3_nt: TGCGCCAGCAGTGAAGGGGGCCCCGATCAGCCCCAGCATTTT
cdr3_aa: CASSEGGPDQPQHF

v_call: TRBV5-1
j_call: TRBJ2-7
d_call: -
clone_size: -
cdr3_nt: TGCGCCAGCAGCCCGACAAACCAGGGCCTCCAGCAGTACTTC
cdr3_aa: CASSPTNQGLQQYF

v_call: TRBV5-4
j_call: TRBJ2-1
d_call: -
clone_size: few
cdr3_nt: TGTGCCAGCAGCTTGGGCTACAGGGACAATGAGCAGTTCTTC
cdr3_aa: CASSLGYRDNEQFF

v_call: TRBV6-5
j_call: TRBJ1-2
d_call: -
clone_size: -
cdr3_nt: TGTGCCAGCAAAACAGGGATTACGGCCTATGGCTACACCTTC
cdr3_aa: CASKTGITAYGYTF